This entry concerns a single TCR beta chain. No antigen is known for it. The sample is drawn from a study of lymphopenia after photon versus proton radiotherapy. Overall study findings and caveats: Post-nadir diversity loss with photons came from oligoclonal expansion, particularly CD8+ Temra cells. Relative stability marked proton patients; photon patients lost diversity and naive cells.

Produced via immunoSEQ multiplex PCR; TCRdb's table is partial and in-frame only. The data contain about 68,000 clones, roughly 91% of them seen just once; the ten biggest clones take up approximately 2.9%. Trimming shortened V by 8 bases and J by 4 bases, and 15 bases separated the two germline ends. Germline-derived CDR1 and CDR2 are SNHLY and FYNNEI. The CDR3 runs to 15 residues. This receptor was obtained from a woman aged 70-85 years with pancreatic cancer. Sample: peripheral blood, taken from a patient treated with photon-based radiotherapy. The V and J genes are TRBV2 and TRBJ2-6; D is undetermined. CDR3 residues: CASARLSRGANVLTF. The CDR3 coding sequence is TGTGCCAGCGCCCGCCTGTCCCGCGGGGCCAACGTCCTGACTTTC. Combining the CDR3 with reference TRBV2 and TRBJ2-6 gives the whole variable domain EPEVTQTPSHQVTQMGQEVILRCVPISNHLYFYWYRQILGQKVEFLVSFYNNEISEKSEIFDDQFSVERPDGSNFTLKIRSTKLEDSAMYFCASARLSRGANVLTFGAGSRLTVL.